This record covers a single T cell receptor (beta chain). How the authors handled the data: Researchers report that nucleated cell counts were estimated from reference gene primer amplification. Repertoires were generated with immunoSEQ multiplex PCR, while TCRdb's copy carries only in-frame clones and drops some. D and trimming were read from the DNA, whereas the V and J calls and clone size are those reported in that table. The sample has fewer than 150,000 clones; about 87% are singletons. The data derive from a study of blood T cell repertoires in COVID-19. The wider study: Sites across the United States, Italy and Spain contributed samples from acute and convalescent COVID-19. Sources were T cells, B-cell-depleted T cells, or PBMCs; the material itself was cDNA or gDNA.

CDR3 length: 13 amino acids. The germline CDR1 and CDR2 sequences are KGHSH and LQKENI. The J segment lost 7 bases and the V segment lost 3 bases, leaving 2 bases of the junction unmatched. This TCR came from a woman between 65 and 79 years old with acute or convalescent COVID-19. Sequencing was carried out using peripheral blood. The chain joins TRBV18 to TRBJ1-5; TRBD1 matches 8 bases. The CDR3 sequence: CASSPDRAQPQHF. CDR3 sequence (DNA): TGTGCCAGCTCACCGGACAGGGCGCAGCCCCAGCATTTT.